Below, 11 T cell receptor beta chains from the same sample are listed, as sequenced in a study of a mutant IDH1 vaccine in newly diagnosed glioma. The method was immunoSEQ multiplex PCR; TCRdb's version includes in-frame clones alone and lacks a portion of them. The repertoire holds 65,000 to 70,000 clones, with approximately 82% as singletons. The time point is: baseline, week 1 (first vaccination visit). Treatment indicated: pre-vaccination baseline after standard-of-care therapy. The source was peripheral blood mononuclear cells (PBMCs), collected from a glioma patient treated with radiotherapy, temozolomide or both. The receptor source for this set is a woman aged 18-30 years with glioma. Some clones in this sample may be carry-over from other donors' samples.

V gene TRBV7-3 combines with J gene TRBJ2-1; maybe TRBD2 (5 bases). In germline, CDR1 is SGHTA, CDR2 FQGTGA. V lost 4 bases and J lost 8, with 15 bases in between. The CDR3 has 14 residues. In nucleotides, the CDR3 is TGTGCCAGCAGCTCGGAGGACCCACCTTATGAGCAGTTCTTC. This translates into CASSSEDPPYEQFF.

The chain has TRBV6-4 and TRBJ1-1; D remains unclear. CDR3 size: 13 residues. Trimming cost V 0 bases and J 11 bases, with 13 bases left between them. Looked up from germline, CDR1 is MRHNA and CDR2 is SNTAGT. The CDR3 DNA reads as TGTGCCAGCAGTGACTCGGGCAGATCGAGGGCTTTCTTT. Translation gives CASSDSGRSRAFF.

This clone has more than one count but fewer than ten. The rearrangement joins TRBV5-1 to TRBJ2-2; 9 nucleotides align to TRBD1. The V segment lost 1 base and the J segment 5 bases; nucleotides outside the gene matches: 9. CDR1 and CDR2 from the germline V gene are SGHRS and YFSETQ. This CDR3 has 17 amino acids. The CDR3 DNA is TGCGCCAGCAGCTTGCCACCCGGGACAGGGAATACCGGGGAGCTGTTTTTT. Its translation is CASSLPPGTGNTGELFF.

V usage is TRBV5-5 and J usage is TRBJ2-5; perhaps D is TRBD1 or TRBD2 (5 bases each). Germline V gives CDR1 SGHKS, CDR2 YYEKEE (reference sequence). The CDR3 is 14 amino acids. V was pared by 4 bases and J by 1 base, with 11 bases between. The CDR3 sequence: CASSPTGPQETQYF. The CDR3, as DNA: TGTGCCAGCAGCCCGACGGGGCCCCAAGAGACCCAGTACTTC.

The gene calls are TRBV25-1 and TRBJ2-3, with 8 positions matching TRBD1. Germline CDR1 reads MGHDK; CDR2 reads SYGVNS. The ends lost 5 bases at V and 2 bases at J; junction bases unmatched: 6. The CDR3 runs 15 residues. CDR3 sequence (DNA): TGTGCCAGCAGTCCCCCGGGACAGGACACAGATACGCAGTATTTT. Encoded protein: CASSPPGQDTDTQYF.

The gene calls are TRBV6-1 and TRBJ1-2; the D gene is possibly TRBD1 (6 bases). Germline CDR1 MNHNS, CDR2 SASEGT. The ends were cut back, 2 bases at V and 4 bases at J, with 8 bases in the middle. The CDR3 has 13 residues. The CDR3 region is CASSEKGGYGYTF. Here the CDR3 DNA reads TGTGCCAGCAGTGAAAAGGGGGGCTATGGCTACACCTTC.

The chain recombines TRBV27 with TRBJ1-1, with 7 bases lining up with TRBD1. This CDR3 has 16 residues. CDR1 is MNHEY, CDR2 SMNVEV, per germline (reference sequence). V shed 3 bases, J shed 3 bases, and the junction held 10 bases outside the gene matches. The CDR3 DNA is TGTGCCAGCAGTTTGGACAGGATCTTTATGGACACTGAAGCTTTCTTT. This gives the protein CASSLDRIFMDTEAFF.

The chain is built from TRBV30 and TRBJ1-4; D uncertain. The ends were cut back, 4 bases at V and 4 bases at J, with 10 bases in the middle. CDR3 length equals 13 residues. Per germline, CDR1 GTSNPN and CDR2 SVGIG (reference sequence). CDR3: CAWKEWLNEKLFF. CDR3 nucleotides: TGTGCCTGGAAGGAGTGGCTTAATGAAAAACTGTTTTTT.

The genes are TRBV29-1 and TRBJ1-1; D gene ambiguous. The germline CDR1 and CDR2 sequences are SQVTM and ANQGSEA. V was shortened by 2 bases and J by 0 bases, with 7 bases between the two germline ends. CDR3 length equals 13 residues. The CDR3, as DNA: TGCAGCGTTGAACGGGTACTGAACACTGAAGCTTTCTTT. Residues: CSVERVLNTEAFF. Full variable domain (outside the CDR3, taken from reference TRBV29-1 and TRBJ1-1): SAVISQKPSRDICQRGTSLTIQCQVDSQVTMMFWYRQQPGQSLTLIATANQGSEATYESGFVIDKFPISRPNLTFSTLTVSNMSPEDSSIYLCSVERVLNTEAFFGQGTRLTVV.

This clone appeared once. The CDR3 is CATSRKRGNTEAFF. The CDR3 coding sequence is TGTGCCACCAGCAGGAAGAGGGGGAACACTGAAGCTTTCTTT. The V gene is TRBV15, the J gene TRBJ1-1; D possibly corresponds to TRBD1 (5 bases). The CDR3 contains 14 residues. Germline V CDR1 and CDR2: LNHNV, YYDKDF (reference sequence). The V and J ends lost 3 bases and 1 base respectively, with 9 bases between them.

CDR3 region: CSVTAANEKLFF. CDR3 coding DNA: TGCAGCGTGACGGCTGCTAATGAAAAACTGTTTTTT. The rearrangement joins TRBV29-1 to TRBJ1-4; no clear D. The V gene lost 6 bases and the J gene lost 3 bases, with 8 bases spanning the gap. The germline gives CDR1 SQVTM, CDR2 ANQGSEA. CDR3 length: 12 residues.